A selection of T cell receptor beta chains follows, all from one sample in a study of T cell responses to AZD1222 COVID-19 vaccine. The protocol was immunoSEQ multiplex PCR, while the TCRdb copy is restricted to in-frame clones and leaves out a portion. The table shows approximately 180,000 clones, with just over 90% occurring only once. Specimen: peripheral blood, collected 28 days after the second dose of the MenACWY control vaccine. The receptors here all came from an adult who received the MenACWY meningococcal vaccine as a control. The CDR3 runs from the conserved cysteine through the conserved F or W. The D gene is left open where the match is weak. Rows give clone size only sometimes, using once, few, many, or a class for an expanded clone.

d_call: TRBD1
clone_size: .
j_call: TRBJ1-1
v_call: TRBV6-1
cdr3_nt: TGTGCCAGCAGTGGACGACAGGGGGCCAAAAACACTGAAGCTTTCTTT
cdr3_aa: CASSGRQGAKNTEAFF

d_call: TRBD1
clone_size: .
j_call: TRBJ1-2
v_call: TRBV10-1
cdr3_nt: TGCGCCAGCAGGTGGGACAGGGTCCAAGGCTATGGCTACACCTTC
cdr3_aa: CASRWDRVQGYGYTF

d_call: TRBD2
clone_size: .
j_call: TRBJ2-3
v_call: TRBV7-2
cdr3_nt: TGTGCCAGCAGCTTATCATTAGCGGGAAGGGGCACAGATACGCAGTATTTT
cdr3_aa: CASSLSLAGRGTDTQYF

d_call: .
clone_size: .
j_call: TRBJ1-2
v_call: TRBV10-3
cdr3_nt: TGTGCCATCAGTGAGGGTCCTCATGATGGCTACACCTTC
cdr3_aa: CAISEGPHDGYTF

d_call: .
clone_size: once
j_call: TRBJ1-1
v_call: TRBV3-1/TRBV3-2
cdr3_nt: TGTGCCAGCAGCCAAGGGACCTACACTGAAGCTTTCTTT
cdr3_aa: CASSQGTYTEAFF

d_call: TRBD1
clone_size: .
j_call: TRBJ1-6
v_call: TRBV7-6
cdr3_nt: TGTGCCAGCAGGCGGGACAGGGAACATAATTCACCCCTCCACTTT
cdr3_aa: CASRRDREHNSPLHF

d_call: .
clone_size: .
j_call: TRBJ1-1
v_call: TRBV21-1
cdr3_nt: TGTGCCAGCAGCAAAGTCAGAAATAGAGGGACTGAAGCTTTCTTT
cdr3_aa: CASSKVRNRGTEAFF

d_call: TRBD2
clone_size: .
j_call: TRBJ2-2
v_call: TRBV7-2
cdr3_nt: TGTGCCAGCAGGCTAGCGGGAGGGCCGGCGAACACCGGGGAGCTGTTTTTT
cdr3_aa: CASRLAGGPANTGELFF

d_call: TRBD2
clone_size: .
j_call: TRBJ2-1
v_call: TRBV11-3
cdr3_nt: TGTGCCAGCAGCTATCCCCATAGCGGGAGGGACTACAATGAGCAGTTCTTC
cdr3_aa: CASSYPHSGRDYNEQFF

d_call: TRBD2
clone_size: .
j_call: TRBJ2-1
v_call: TRBV9
cdr3_nt: TGTGCCAGCAGCCTAGGACTAGCGGGAGCCTACAATGAGCAGTTCTTC
cdr3_aa: CASSLGLAGAYNEQFF

d_call: .
clone_size: .
j_call: TRBJ2-4
v_call: TRBV29-1
cdr3_nt: TGCAGCGTTGAAGATTTGGAGGGGGCGGGGAGAAACATTCAGTACTTC
cdr3_aa: CSVEDLEGAGRNIQYF

d_call: TRBD1
clone_size: .
j_call: TRBJ2-2
v_call: TRBV5-6
cdr3_nt: TGTGCCAGCAGCCCCAGGGACAGGGCAAACGGGGAGCTGTTTTTT
cdr3_aa: CASSPRDRANGELFF

d_call: .
clone_size: .
j_call: TRBJ1-1
v_call: TRBV7-3
cdr3_nt: TGTGCCAGCAGAAGGGACTCAGGGAGGGGGAGCACTGAAGCTTTCTTT
cdr3_aa: CASRRDSGRGSTEAFF

d_call: .
clone_size: .
j_call: TRBJ1-1
v_call: TRBV3-1/TRBV3-2
cdr3_nt: TGTGCCAGCAGCCAGGCGACACGGACTGAAGCTTTCTTT
cdr3_aa: CASSQATRTEAFF

d_call: TRBD2
clone_size: .
j_call: TRBJ2-3
v_call: TRBV24-1
cdr3_nt: TGTGCCACCCCTAGCTCTAGCGGAAACCACACAGATACGCAGTATTTT
cdr3_aa: CATPSSSGNHTDTQYF

d_call: .
clone_size: .
j_call: TRBJ1-1
v_call: TRBV5-6
cdr3_nt: TGTGCCAGCAGCTTGGCCTGGGGGGGCACTGAAGCTTTCTTT
cdr3_aa: CASSLAWGGTEAFF